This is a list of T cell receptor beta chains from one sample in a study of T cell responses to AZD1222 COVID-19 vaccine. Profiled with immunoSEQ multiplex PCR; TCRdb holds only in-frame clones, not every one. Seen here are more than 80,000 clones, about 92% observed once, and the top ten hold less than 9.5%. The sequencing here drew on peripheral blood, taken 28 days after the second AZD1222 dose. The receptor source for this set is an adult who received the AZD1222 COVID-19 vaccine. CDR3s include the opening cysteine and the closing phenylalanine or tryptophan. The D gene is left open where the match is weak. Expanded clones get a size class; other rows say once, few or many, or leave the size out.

DNA: TGTGCCAGCAGCTTAAAACAGGGGGGACCCCAGCATTTT; CDR3: CASSLKQGGPQHF; size: .; V: TRBV7-2; J: TRBJ1-5; D: TRBD1
DNA: TGTGCCAGCAGCCCCGTCGGGGGTGGGGCCGGGGAGCTGTTTTTT; CDR3: CASSPVGGGAGELFF; size: .; V: TRBV13; J: TRBJ2-2; D: .
DNA: TGTGCCGCCGCCCGCCAGGGGAACACTGAAGCTTTCTTT; CDR3: CAAARQGNTEAFF; size: few; V: TRBV7-8; J: TRBJ1-1; D: .
DNA: TGTGCCACCAGCATTTCCCGGTCGGTCGAGACCCAGTACTTC; CDR3: CATSISRSVETQYF; size: once; V: TRBV15; J: TRBJ2-5; D: .
DNA: TGTGCCAGCAGTACGGGACCCTGGAACACTGAAGCTTTCTTT; CDR3: CASSTGPWNTEAFF; size: .; V: TRBV6-5; J: TRBJ1-1; D: .
DNA: TGTGCCAGCAGCCCGGCCGGGACAATCGAGACCCAGTACTTC; CDR3: CASSPAGTIETQYF; size: once; V: TRBV7-6; J: TRBJ2-5; D: .
DNA: TGTGCCAGCAGTGAATTAAGGGACAGGAGTCGAGATACGCAGTATTTT; CDR3: CASSELRDRSRDTQYF; size: .; V: TRBV25-1; J: TRBJ2-3; D: TRBD1
DNA: TGTGCCAGCAGTGAACCAGGGGGCGTCTATGGCTACACCTTC; CDR3: CASSEPGGVYGYTF; size: .; V: TRBV25-1; J: TRBJ1-2; D: TRBD1
DNA: TGTGCTAGTGGTTTGTCTGGAGAAGCTTTCTTT; CDR3: CASGLSGEAFF; size: .; V: TRBV12-5; J: TRBJ1-1; D: .
DNA: TGTGCCAGCAGCAATACGTCTAACTATGGCTACACCTTC; CDR3: CASSNTSNYGYTF; size: .; V: TRBV21-1; J: TRBJ1-2; D: .
DNA: TGCAGTGCTAGTCCGGGGGTCACCGGGGAGCTGTTTTTT; CDR3: CSASPGVTGELFF; size: many; V: TRBV20-1; J: TRBJ2-2; D: .
DNA: TGCGCCAGCAGCCAAGTGTTTTCAGGGTTGATCGAAAAACTGTTTTTT; CDR3: CASSQVFSGLIEKLFF; size: .; V: TRBV4-1; J: TRBJ1-4; D: .
DNA: TGTGCCAGCAGCCAGGAAAGACCGGGACAGACGAACACCGGGGAGCTGTTTTTT; CDR3: CASSQERPGQTNTGELFF; size: .; V: TRBV14; J: TRBJ2-2; D: TRBD1
DNA: TGCGCCAGCAGCTTTAATCCAGCGAACACTGAAGCTTTCTTT; CDR3: CASSFNPANTEAFF; size: .; V: TRBV5-1; J: TRBJ1-1; D: .
DNA: TGTGCCAGCAGCGCGACGACAGCGGAGAGTGGTAATCAGTACTTC; CDR3: CASSATTAESGNQYF; size: .; V: TRBV9; J: TRBJ2-4; D: .
DNA: TGCGCCAGCAGTCTTGGAGGGAACTTAGTTTCTTTT; CDR3: CASSLGGNLVSF; size: .; V: TRBV23-1; J: TRBJ1-5; D: .
DNA: TGTGCCAGCAGCCCGGGCCATAGCACAGATACGCAGTATTTT; CDR3: CASSPGHSTDTQYF; size: .; V: TRBV7-9; J: TRBJ2-3; D: .
DNA: TGTGCCAGCAGTTACAGCCTCTCCGGGACTGATGATGGCTACACCTTC; CDR3: CASSYSLSGTDDGYTF; size: once; V: TRBV6-5; J: TRBJ1-2; D: .
DNA: TGTGCCAGCAGCCCCCATCGGGGGACCCGCACAGATACGCAGTATTTT; CDR3: CASSPHRGTRTDTQYF; size: .; V: TRBV7-3; J: TRBJ2-3; D: .
DNA: TGCGCCAGCAGCCAAGTTCCGGACAGGGGAGGAAACACCATATATTTT; CDR3: CASSQVPDRGGNTIYF; size: .; V: TRBV4-1; J: TRBJ1-3; D: TRBD1
DNA: TGTGCCAGTAGTATAGTTGGGGATTCACCCCTCCACTTT; CDR3: CASSIVGDSPLHF; size: .; V: TRBV19; J: TRBJ1-6; D: .
DNA: TGTGCCAGTAGTACTCAGGGGCGGTATCAGCCCCAGCATTTT; CDR3: CASSTQGRYQPQHF; size: .; V: TRBV19; J: TRBJ1-5; D: .
DNA: TGTGCCAGCAGTTTTTTGAGTCCTCCTAATTCACCCCTCCACTTT; CDR3: CASSFLSPPNSPLHF; size: .; V: TRBV27; J: TRBJ1-6; D: .
DNA: TGCGCCAGCAGCTCGGACTACAGGGAGGCCCTCCACTTT; CDR3: CASSSDYREALHF; size: .; V: TRBV5-1; J: TRBJ1-6; D: .
DNA: TGCGCCAGCAGCCCCAGGGGGAACACTGAAGCTTTCTTT; CDR3: CASSPRGNTEAFF; size: few; V: TRBV4-1; J: TRBJ1-1; D: .
DNA: TGTGCCAGCCGGGACAGGGTGTACAATGAGCAGTTCTTC; CDR3: CASRDRVYNEQFF; size: .; V: TRBV6-5; J: TRBJ2-1; D: TRBD1
DNA: TGCGCCAGCAGCTTGCAACCCCCCGCGCGCACTGAAGCTTTCTTT; CDR3: CASSLQPPARTEAFF; size: .; V: TRBV5-1; J: TRBJ1-1; D: .